The clone carrying this T cell receptor (beta chain) has just a few counts. Its antigen is as yet unknown. This CDR3 is built from 14 residues. Germline V gene sequence: CDR1 MDHEN, CDR2 SYDVKM. V lost 7 bases and J 8 bases, leaving 18 bases between the germline ends. The source of the sample is a study of T cells in Graves' hyperthyroidism and ophthalmopathy. General study results and limits: Most thyroid-expanded clonotypes above 0.001 were also found in blood.

What was amplified from RNA transcripts were TCR beta CDR3 regions. TCR CDR3 underwent first-round RT-PCR with the HTBI primer set. MiXCR, applied by TCRdb to the multiplex PCR reads, yields one record per CDR3 protein. The sample gives about 350,000 distinct CDR3 sequences, approximately 14% of which show up once; 20% to 25% is in the top ten. The chain joins TRBV28 to TRBJ2-4; D possibly corresponds to TRBD1 (6 bases). The receptor was derived from a woman between 25 and 40 years old with Graves' hyperthyroidism. The sequenced sample consisted of blood. The CDR3 loop reads CASIPTGSSDIQYF. The CDR3 DNA reads as TGTGCCAGCATCCCCACAGGGTCTTCAGACATTCAGTACTTC.